This TCR beta chain was sequenced during a study of Graves' ophthalmopathy and Graves' hyperthyroidism. Findings and limits, study-wide: The blood repertoire also included most expanded thyroid clonotypes above 0.001 frequency.

Between the trimmed V and J ends, which lost 3 bases and 3 bases, there was a span of 13 bases. The germline CDR1 and CDR2 sequences are SGDLS and YYNGEE. This CDR3 is 15 amino acids long. With respect to this clonotype: The target antigen is unknown.

Amplified TCR beta CDR3 regions were obtained using RNA transcripts as template. RT-PCR in the first round used HTBI primers; a second-round multiplex PCR followed. TCRdb redid the calling of the multiplex PCR reads with MiXCR, one entry per CDR3 protein. This table holds about 600,000 distinct CDR3 sequences, less than 40% found once. The sequence came from an adult man with Graves' hyperthyroidism. Material: peripheral blood or thyroid tissue (not recorded which). This chain joins TRBV9 and TRBJ1-5, with D tentatively TRBD1 (5 bases). The CDR3 spells CASSEGRGVNQPQHF. The CDR3 coding sequence is TGTGCCAGCAGCGAGGGACGCGGCGTCAATCAGCCCCAGCATTTT.